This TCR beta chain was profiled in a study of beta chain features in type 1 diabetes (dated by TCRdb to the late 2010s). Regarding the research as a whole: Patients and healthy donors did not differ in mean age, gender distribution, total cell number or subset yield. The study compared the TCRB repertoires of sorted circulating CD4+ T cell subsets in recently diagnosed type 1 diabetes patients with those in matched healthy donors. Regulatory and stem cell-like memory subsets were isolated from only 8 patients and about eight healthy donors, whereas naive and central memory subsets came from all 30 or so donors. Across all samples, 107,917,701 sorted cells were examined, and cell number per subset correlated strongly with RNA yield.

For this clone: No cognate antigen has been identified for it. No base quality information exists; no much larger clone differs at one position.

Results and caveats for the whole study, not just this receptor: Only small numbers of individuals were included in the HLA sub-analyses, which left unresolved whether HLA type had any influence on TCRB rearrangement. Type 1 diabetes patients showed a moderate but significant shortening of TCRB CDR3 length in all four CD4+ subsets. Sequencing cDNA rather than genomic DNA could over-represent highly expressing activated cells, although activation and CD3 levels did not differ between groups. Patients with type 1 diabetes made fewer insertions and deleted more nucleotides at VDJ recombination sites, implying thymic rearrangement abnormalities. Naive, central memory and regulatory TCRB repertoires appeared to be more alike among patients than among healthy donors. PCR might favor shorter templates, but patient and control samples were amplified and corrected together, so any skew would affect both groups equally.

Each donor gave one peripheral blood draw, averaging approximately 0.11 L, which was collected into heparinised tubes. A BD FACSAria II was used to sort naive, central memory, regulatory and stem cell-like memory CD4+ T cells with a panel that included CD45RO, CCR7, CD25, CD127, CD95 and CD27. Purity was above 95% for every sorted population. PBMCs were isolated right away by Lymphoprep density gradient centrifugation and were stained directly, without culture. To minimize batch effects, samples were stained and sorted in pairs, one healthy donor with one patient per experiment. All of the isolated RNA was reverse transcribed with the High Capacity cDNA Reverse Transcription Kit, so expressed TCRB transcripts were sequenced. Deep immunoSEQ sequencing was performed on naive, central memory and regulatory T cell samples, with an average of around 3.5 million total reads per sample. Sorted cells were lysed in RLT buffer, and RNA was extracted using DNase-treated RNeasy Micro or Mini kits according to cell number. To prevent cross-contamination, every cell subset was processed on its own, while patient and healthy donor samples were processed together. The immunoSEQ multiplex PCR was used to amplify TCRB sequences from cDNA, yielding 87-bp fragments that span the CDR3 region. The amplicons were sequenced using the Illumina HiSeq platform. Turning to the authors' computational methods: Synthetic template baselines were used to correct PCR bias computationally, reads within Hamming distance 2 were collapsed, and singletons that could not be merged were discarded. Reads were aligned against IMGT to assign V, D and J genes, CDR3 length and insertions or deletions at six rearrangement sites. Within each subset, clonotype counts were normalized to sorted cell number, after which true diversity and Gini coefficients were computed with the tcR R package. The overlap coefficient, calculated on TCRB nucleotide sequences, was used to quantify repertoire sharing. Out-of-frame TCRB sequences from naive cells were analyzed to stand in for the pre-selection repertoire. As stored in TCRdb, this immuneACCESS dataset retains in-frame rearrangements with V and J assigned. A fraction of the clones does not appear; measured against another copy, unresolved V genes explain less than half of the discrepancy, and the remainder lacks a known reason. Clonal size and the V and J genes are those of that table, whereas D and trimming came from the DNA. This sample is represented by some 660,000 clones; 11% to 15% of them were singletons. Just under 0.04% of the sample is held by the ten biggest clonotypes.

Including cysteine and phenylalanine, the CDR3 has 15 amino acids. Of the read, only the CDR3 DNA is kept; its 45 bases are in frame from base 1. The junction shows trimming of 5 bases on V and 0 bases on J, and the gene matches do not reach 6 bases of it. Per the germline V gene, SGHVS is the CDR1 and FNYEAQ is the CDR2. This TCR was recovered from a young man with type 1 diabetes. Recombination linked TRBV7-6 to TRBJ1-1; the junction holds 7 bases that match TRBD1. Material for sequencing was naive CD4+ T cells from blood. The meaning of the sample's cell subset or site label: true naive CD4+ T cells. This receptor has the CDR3 CASSLGGQMNTEAFF. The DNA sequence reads TGTGCCAGCAGCCTGGGGGGACAGATGAACACTGAAGCTTTCTTT.